This TCR beta chain was recovered during a study of OX40 agonist ivuxolimab in advanced cancers. Study details: Patients were given ivuxolimab, an antibody that agonizes OX40 (CD134). Recorded diagnoses for dose-escalation patients were hepatocellular carcinoma, melanoma, renal cell or head and neck cancer.

Worth noting for this clone: Its antigen is unidentified.

Overall study findings and caveats: Average numbers of expanded clones were greater in CD8+ T cells than in CD4+. Circulating CD4+ and CD8+ T cells showed clonal expansion by week 6 at 0.1 to 3.0 mg/kg.

This table comes from immunoSEQ multiplex PCR, and its TCRdb copy is limited to in-frame clones, with some not included. The table lists 150,000 to 190,000 clones, approximately 94% of them singletons, with about 0.31% in the top ten. The clonotype originates from an adult with an advanced solid tumor such as melanoma, head and neck, liver or kidney cancer. The specimen comprised CD4+ or CD8+ T cells sorted from blood, sampled in a trial of the OX40 agonist ivuxolimab.

Here the CDR3 reads CASSLGVSGNTIYF. In DNA, the CDR3 is TGTGCCAGCAGCTTAGGGGTCTCTGGAAACACCATATATTTT. The rearrangement uses TRBV11-2 and TRBJ1-3; unclear D gene. Looked up from germline, CDR1 is SGHAT and CDR2 is FQNNGV. Trimming removed 1 base at V and 0 bases at J, with 4 bases between. CDR3 length equals 14 residues. The whole variable domain, filled in from reference TRBV11-2 and TRBJ1-3, reads EAGVAQSPRYKIIEKRQSVAFWCNPISGHATLYWYQQILGQGPKLLIQFQNNGVVDDSQLPKDRFSAERLKGVDSTLKIQPAKLEDSAVYLCASSLGVSGNTIYFGEGSWLTVV.